The rows below give T cell receptor beta chains drawn from one sample of a study of regulatory T cells in long-lasting Graves disease. TCRdb reanalysed the multiplex PCR reads using MiXCR and keeps one entry per CDR3 protein. In the table there are about 530,000 distinct CDR3 sequences, about 16% of which are singletons. These data also featured in a second study, about T cells in Graves' hyperthyroidism and ophthalmopathy.

Here the sequenced sample was peripheral blood mononuclear cells (PBMCs), taken at new diagnosis, from a patient treated with antithyroid drugs. The receptors shown here come from a woman aged 40 to 65 with Graves disease. Each CDR3 is given with its conserved first and last residue. A D gene is named only where the DNA matches it firmly. Expanded clones get a size class; other rows say once, few or many, or leave the size out.

j_call	clone_size	d_call	v_call	cdr3_nt	cdr3_aa
TRBJ2-1	many	.	TRBV2	TGTGCCAGCCGGGGGCCATACAATGAGCAGTTCTTC	CASRGPYNEQFF
TRBJ2-1	.	.	TRBV27	TGTGCCAGCAGCTTCCCCCCGGGAGAGGAGGGCAATGAGCAGTTCTTC	CASSFPPGEEGNEQFF
TRBJ2-3	.	TRBD2	TRBV20-1	TGCAGTGCGCCTAGCGGCAGCACAGATACGCAGTATTTT	CSAPSGSTDTQYF
TRBJ2-7	many	.	TRBV11-2	TGTGCCAGCAGCTTAGATCTCGCAGGGGTCTACGAGCAGTACTTC	CASSLDLAGVYEQYF
TRBJ2-2	few	.	TRBV7-9	TGTGCCAGCAGCCAACAGGACTACCCCGGGGAGCTGTTTTTT	CASSQQDYPGELFF
TRBJ2-3	.	.	TRBV9	TGTGCCAGCAGCCCCCACCAAAGCAACACAGATACGCAGTATTTT	CASSPHQSNTDTQYF
TRBJ1-1	.	.	TRBV19	TGTGCCAGTAGTATTTCCGGGGCCTCTGAAGCTTTCTTT	CASSISGASEAFF
TRBJ1-1	.	TRBD1	TRBV25-1	TGTGCCACCAGTGGACAGGGCTTCACTGAAGCTTTCTTT	CATSGQGFTEAFF
TRBJ1-1	.	.	TRBV10-1	TGCGCCAGCAGTGTAACATTGAACACTGAAGCTTTCTTT	CASSVTLNTEAFF
TRBJ1-1	few	.	TRBV6-1	TGTGCCAGCAGGGGGGGGGGCCCTGCTTTCTTT	CASRGGGPAFF
TRBJ2-1	many	.	TRBV3-1	TGTGCCAGCATCTCCGTCGTCGGTGAGCAGTTCTTC	CASISVVGEQFF
TRBJ1-1	many	TRBD1	TRBV6-2/TRBV6-3	TGTGCCAGCAGTTACTCGCGCAGGGGGAGTACTGAAGCTTTCTTT	CASSYSRRGSTEAFF
TRBJ2-1	many	TRBD1	TRBV14	TGTGCCAGCAGCCGGTCGCTCGGGACAGAATTTTACAATGAGCAGTTCTTC	CASSRSLGTEFYNEQFF
TRBJ2-1	many	.	TRBV2	TGTGCCAGCAGTGAAGCGCGCGAGGGGGTAGGGGAGCAGTTCTTC	CASSEAREGVGEQFF
TRBJ1-1	few	TRBD1	TRBV7-9	TGTGCCAGCAGCTTAGACAGGGGGCTTTTTGGGATGAACACTGAAGCTTTCTTT	CASSLDRGLFGMNTEAFF
TRBJ2-7	many	.	TRBV3-1	TGTGCCAGCAGCCGAGTTAACGAGCAGTACTTC	CASSRVNEQYF
TRBJ1-1	many	TRBD1	TRBV11-3	TGTGCCAGCAGCACCGATACAGGGGGTGCTGAAGCTTTCTTT	CASSTDTGGAEAFF
TRBJ2-3	few	TRBD2	TRBV9	TGTGCCAGCAGCAGAGGGAGTAGCGGGGGTAGTGATACGCAGTATTTT	CASSRGSSGGSDTQYF
TRBJ2-7	many	TRBD2	TRBV18	TGTGCCAGCTCACGACTAGCGACCAACCTCTACGAGCAGTACTTC	CASSRLATNLYEQYF
TRBJ2-7	many	.	TRBV6-1	TGTGCCAGCAGCGGCAACCCCTCCTACGAGCAGTACTTC	CASSGNPSYEQYF
TRBJ2-7	many	.	TRBV20-1	TGCAGTGCTATCCTAGACTCCGACGAGCAGTACTTC	CSAILDSDEQYF
TRBJ2-3	.	.	TRBV12-3/TRBV12-4	TGTGCCAGCAGTCAATCAGGGGTGGGTACGCAGTATTTT	CASSQSGVGTQYF
TRBJ1-2	once	TRBD1	TRBV4-1	TGCGCCAGCAGCCAGCGGCTCACAGGGGGCGATTATGGCTACACCTTC	CASSQRLTGGDYGYTF
TRBJ2-2	many	.	TRBV2	TGTGCCAGCTTTGGAGGCGGGGAGCTGTTTTTT	CASFGGGELFF
TRBJ2-3	many	.	TRBV7-2	TGTGCCAGCAGCTTAGATGGGGCGGGGTTCACAGATACGCAGTATTTT	CASSLDGAGFTDTQYF
TRBJ2-3	.	.	TRBV27	TGTGCCAGCAGTGACCTGAGGGGGGGGACAGATACGCAGTATTTT	CASSDLRGGTDTQYF
TRBJ2-1	few	.	TRBV6-2/TRBV6-3	TGTGCCAGCAGTCCGGGACCGATCAATGAGCAGTTCTTC	CASSPGPINEQFF
TRBJ1-1	.	TRBD1	TRBV12-3/TRBV12-4	TGTGCCAGCAGTCCCCGGGGACAGGGTTTCCCTGAAGCTTTCTTT	CASSPRGQGFPEAFF
TRBJ2-7	few	TRBD2	TRBV5-5	TGTGCCAGCAGCTCGTCGCGGGGGGCAACCTCCTACGAGCAGTACTTC	CASSSSRGATSYEQYF